This TCR beta chain was found in a study of CD8+ T cells in alopecia areata. Study-wide results and limits: Scalp samples also contribute reads from the resident alphabeta T cells found in normal skin. Both scalp clonality and the expanded CD8+ clones among the top 100 showed a significant decrease with tofacitinib.

In regard to this clone: The antigen remains undetermined.

Treatment of the sample: oral pan-JAK inhibitor, 5-10 mg twice daily. After isolation, RNA underwent reverse transcription to generate cDNA as the sequencing template. The assay was immunoSEQ multiplex PCR, and TCRdb's table has in-frame clones only and misses some. The sample has approximately 210,000 clones; around three fifths are singletons. The CDR3 extends over 11 amino acids. Germline assignment: CDR1 DFQATT and CDR2 SNEGSKA (reference sequence). The V end was cut by 6 bases, the J end by 1 base, with 6 bases between. J is TRBJ1-2 and V is TRBV20-1; D not resolved. The sample consisted of CD4+ T cells sorted from blood, taken around week 50, from a patient treated with tofacitinib. The sequence was collected from a human donor with alopecia areata. The CDR3 region is CSAPHNYGYTF. CDR3 sequence (DNA): TGCAGTGCCCCTCATAACTATGGCTACACCTTC.